The clone carrying this T cell receptor (beta chain) was found a few times. The germline CDR1 and CDR2 sequences are SGHTA and FQGNSA. The CDR3 has 16 amino acids. With 5 bases clipped from V and 4 bases from J, the junction kept 9 bases outside the gene matches. TCRbeta library preparation incorporated unique molecular identifiers. TCRdb called the PCR reads again in MiXCR, with one record for every CDR3 protein. The sample holds approximately 1,000,000 distinct CDR3 sequences, about 29% seen once. These data come from a study of T-cell reconstitution after alpha-beta-depleted transplantation in children.

The TCR originated in a boy in the first two years of life who had a stem cell transplant for SCID, so the T cells may come from the graft donor. Sample: PBMCs, mostly from graft donor cells, taken 360 days after TCRalphabeta/CD19-depleted stem cell transplant. The V gene is TRBV7-2, the J gene TRBJ1-1, with TRBD1 matching over 11 bases. The CDR3 sequence is CASSRDIGTGGTEAFF. CDR3 DNA: TGTGCCAGCAGCCGCGACATCGGGACAGGGGGCACTGAAGCTTTCTTT.